This T cell receptor beta chain came from a study of T cell clonality in common variable immunodeficiency. Overall study results and limits: Fewer deletions and N-nucleotide insertions were reportedly seen in common variable immunodeficiency TCR beta sequences. Authors noted CVID clonality's cause needs subpopulation repertoire sequencing.

This clone was observed many times. Its antigen is unknown. The read finishes 3 residues shy of the CDR3 end, and the germline J gene is used to complete it. The CDR3 has 13 residues. The trim removed 5 bases at V and 3 bases at J, leaving 2 bases unmatched. Germline V gives CDR1 SGHTA, CDR2 FQGTGA. Both groups were predominantly of Caucasian heritage. Sequencing used immunoSEQ multiplex PCR; TCRdb keeps in-frame clones, though not all of them. This sample carries 15,000 to 20,000 clones, none of them present only once. The chain combines TRBV7-3 with TRBJ1-2; 8 bases agree with TRBD1. The clonotype comes from a human donor with common variable immunodeficiency. Sequencing was carried out using peripheral blood mononuclear cells. CDR3 DNA, as far as it was read: TGTGCCAGCAGCCCGGGACAGGACTATGGC. Protein product: CASSPGQDYG. The complete CDR3 protein is CASSPGQDYGYTF. Full variable domain (remainder filled in from reference TRBV7-3 and TRBJ1-2): GAGVSQTPSNKVTEKGKYVELRCDPISGHTALYWYRQSLGQGPEFLIYFQGTGAADDSGLPNDRFFAVRPEGSVSTLKIQRTERGDSAVYLCASSPGQDYGYTFGSGTRLTVV.